These 24 T cell receptor beta chains were sequenced from one sample in a study of post-analysis software for immune sequencing data. Study results and limitations: TRBV5-6, TRBV5-1 and TRBV20-1 belonged to a set of roughly five TRBV segments that were more frequent in patients than controls.

No cognate antigen is known for these TCRs. Each TCR beta cDNA library carried unique molecular identifiers. TCRdb reprocessed the PCR reads with MiXCR, giving one entry per CDR3 protein. This sample yields about 430,000 distinct CDR3 sequences, of which 39% are seen a single time; 6.5% to 8% belongs to the top ten. The sample comprised blood. All receptors derive from a girl between 2 and 10 years old with multiple sclerosis.

This clonotype was seen more than once but under ten times. The chain couples TRBV12-3 or TRBV12-4 to TRBJ2-1, with D perhaps TRBD2 (6 bases). Trimming shortened V by 7 bases and J by 2 bases, and 12 bases separated the two germline ends. The CDR3 length is 14 residues. The CDR3: CASIPGETYNEQFF. The CDR3 DNA is TGTGCCAGCATCCCGGGAGAAACCTACAATGAGCAGTTCTTC.

The chain has TRBV5-5 and TRBJ1-6; possible D gene TRBD1, 5 bases. V shed 5 bases and J shed 3 bases, with 18 bases lying between them. Germline assignment: CDR1 SGHKS and CDR2 YYEKEE (reference sequence). CDR3 length: 17 amino acids. CDR3 DNA sequence: TGTGCCAGCAGTCTAGGGGCCGGACTGGTCTATAATTCACCCCTCCACTTT. Amino acids: CASSLGAGLVYNSPLHF.

The chain carries TRBV5-6 and TRBJ1-4; D unclear. CDR1 and CDR2 (germline): SGHDT, YYEEEE. The length of the CDR3 is 13 residues. Trimming shortened V by 6 bases and J by 5 bases, and 11 bases separated the two germline ends. The CDR3 DNA reads as TGTGCCAGCATTCTTTCAGAGAATGAAAAACTGTTTTTT. Translating gives CASILSENEKLFF.

V usage is TRBV20-1 and J usage is TRBJ2-7; D remains ambiguous. In germline, CDR1 is DFQATT, CDR2 SNEGSKA (reference sequence). The CDR3 covers 15 residues. Trimming cost V 0 bases and J 5 bases, with 17 bases left between them. The CDR3 loop is CSARDHTVGSHEQYF. In nucleotides, the CDR3 is TGCAGTGCTAGAGATCATACAGTAGGGTCCCACGAGCAGTACTTC.

The chain couples TRBV6-5 to TRBJ2-1, with 7 bases lining up with TRBD2. CDR3 length: 15 residues. Germline V CDR1 and CDR2: MNHEY, SVGAGI. V was clipped by 5 bases and J by 7 bases; unmatched bases: 11. In DNA form, the CDR3 reads TGTGCCAGCAGTCCCGGGGGTAGCGGGTATAATGAGCAGTTCTTC. As protein: CASSPGGSGYNEQFF.

The CDR3 DNA reads TGCAGCGCTCAGACAGGGTGGGAGGGCTACACCTTC. This encodes CSAQTGWEGYTF. V is TRBV29-1 and J is TRBJ1-2; 7 positions agree with TRBD1. Germline loops: CDR1 SQVTM, CDR2 ANQGSEA. V was pared by 7 bases and J by 8 bases, with 10 bases of the junction left unmatched. CDR3 length equals 12 residues.

The chain joins TRBV3-1 to TRBJ2-1, with a possible D match to TRBD2 (6 bases). The CDR3 has 13 amino acids. Trimming shortened V by 4 bases and J by 7 bases, and 11 bases separated the two germline ends. The germline V gene encodes CDR1 LGHDT and CDR2 YNNKEL (reference sequence). As DNA, the CDR3 is TGTGCCAGCAGCCTATGGGGGGATAATGAGCAGTTCTTC. As protein: CASSLWGDNEQFF.

The chain couples TRBV27 to TRBJ1-5; TRBD1 agrees at 7 bases. The germline CDR1 and CDR2 sequences are MNHEY and SMNVEV (reference sequence). Losses at the gene ends were 5 bases for V and 0 bases for J; bases not matched to a gene: 4. The CDR3 is made up of 15 amino acids. CDR3 protein: CASSPQGNSNQPQHF. The CDR3, as DNA: TGTGCCAGCAGTCCACAGGGGAATAGCAATCAGCCCCAGCATTTT.

A few counts support this clonotype. The V gene is TRBV4-3, the J gene TRBJ2-7; the match to TRBD2 covers 13 bases. J was trimmed by 7 bases and V by 2 bases; bases with no gene match: 5. This CDR3 contains 15 residues. Germline CDR1 LGHNA, CDR2 YSLEER. The CDR3 region has the DNA TGCGCCAGCAGCCAAAGGACTAGCGGGAGTGGGGAGCAGTACTTC. Its translation is CASSQRTSGSGEQYF.

The chain is built from TRBV6-5 and TRBJ2-7, with TRBD1 matching over 7 bases. V lost 0 bases, J lost 2 bases, and 7 bases stayed unmatched. Germline assignment: CDR1 MNHEY and CDR2 SVGAGI. The CDR3 has 16 residues. Here the CDR3 DNA reads TGTGCCAGCAGTTACTCGCCTACAGGGGAAACCTACGAGCAGTACTTC. Residues: CASSYSPTGETYEQYF.

The V call is TRBV27, the J call TRBJ1-1; D unclear. Deletions cut 3 bases from V and 1 base from J, with 6 bases between. Germline V lookup: CDR1 MNHEY, CDR2 SMNVEV (reference sequence). The CDR3 length is 13 residues. The CDR3 bases are TGTGCCAGCAGTTTTTTGAGGAACACTGAAGCTTTCTTT. This translates into CASSFLRNTEAFF.

This clonotype showed up just a few times. V usage is TRBV21-1 and J usage is TRBJ1-2. TRBV21-1 is a listed pseudogene. The CDR3 consists of 15 residues. This chain's CDR3 is CASIRGNRARYGYTF. In DNA, the CDR3 is TGTGCCAGCATCCGAGGCAACAGGGCCCGCTATGGCTACACCTTC.

The chain is built from TRBV27 and TRBJ2-2, with D perhaps matching TRBD2 (6 bases). V was trimmed by 4 bases and J by 4 bases, leaving 10 bases between them. Germline CDR1 reads MNHEY; CDR2 reads SMNVEV (reference sequence). The CDR3 has 14 residues. Here the CDR3 reads CASSWRGGTGELFF. The CDR3, as DNA: TGTGCCAGCAGTTGGCGGGGCGGCACCGGGGAGCTGTTTTTT.

The V call is TRBV29-1, the J call TRBJ1-2, with 7 bases aligning to TRBD1. The V gene's germline CDR1 is SQVTM and CDR2 ANQGSEA. Trimming removed 7 bases from V and 7 bases from J; junction bases left unmatched: 12. The CDR3 sequence is 13 residues long. The CDR3 DNA sequence: TGCAGCGCCGGGACAGCCCCCCGATCTGGCTACACCTTC. Its protein product is CSAGTAPRSGYTF.

The genes are TRBV10-2 and TRBJ1-5, with D possibly TRBD1 on 6 matching bases. The V and J ends lost 3 bases and 3 bases respectively, with 18 bases between them. Germline values: CDR1 WSHSY, CDR2 SAAADI. The CDR3 is 17 residues long. The CDR3 DNA sequence: TGCGCCAGCAGTGATCCCTATGGGGGGGCGGACAATCAGCCCCAGCATTTT. This gives the protein CASSDPYGGADNQPQHF.

This clonotype has more than one count but fewer than ten. CDR3 residues: CASRAGTRGTDTQYF. Written as DNA, the CDR3 is TGTGCCAGCAGGGCAGGGACCAGAGGTACAGATACGCAGTATTTT. The rearrangement uses TRBV7-9 and TRBJ2-3, with D perhaps assigned TRBD1 or TRBD2 (5 bases each). Germline V gives CDR1 SEHNR, CDR2 FQNEAQ (reference sequence). CDR3 size: 15 residues. V was clipped by 6 bases and J by 3 bases, with 16 bases between them.

J is TRBJ1-1 and V is TRBV27, with 9 bases fitting TRBD1. The CDR3 totals 15 residues. V lost 5 bases, J lost 2 bases, and 6 bases stayed unmatched. CDR1 and CDR2 from the germline V gene are MNHEY and SMNVEV (reference sequence). The CDR3 reads CASSGSTGGNTEAFF. CDR3 sequence (DNA): TGTGCCAGCAGTGGATCCACAGGGGGCAACACTGAAGCTTTCTTT.

The V gene is TRBV6-5, the J gene TRBJ1-5; maybe TRBD1 (5 bases). V lost 0 bases and J lost 0, with 15 bases in between. This CDR3 has 18 residues. CDR1 and CDR2 from the germline V gene are MNHEY and SVGAGI. The CDR3 sequence: CASSYSVGIGDSNQPQHF. CDR3 in DNA: TGTGCCAGCAGTTACTCGGTAGGGATAGGGGATAGCAATCAGCCCCAGCATTTT.

To note about this clonotype: Germline and junction disagree at one end, which may indicate a read error. The chain employs TRBV28 and TRBJ2-7, with 8 nucleotides matching TRBD2. The germline V gene has CDR1 MDHEN and CDR2 SYDVKM. This CDR3 comprises 19 residues. The CDR3 DNA reads TGTGCCAGCAATTTAGGTTCGGTAGCGGGGCCCAGATCCTTTTACGAGCAGTACTTC. It is translated as CASNLGSVAGPRSFYEQYF.

The rearrangement links TRBV6-6 to TRBJ1-1; D is unresolved. The ends were cut back, 11 bases at V and 1 base at J, with 14 bases in the middle. Germline-derived CDR1 and CDR2 are MNHNY and SVGAGI (reference sequence). The CDR3 extends over 13 amino acids. CDR3 coding DNA: TGTGCCGGACGGGCCGCGGAGAACACTGAAGCTTTCTTT. Translating gives CAGRAAENTEAFF.

The chain employs TRBV5-1 and TRBJ2-3, with 8 positions matching TRBD1. The trim removed 4 bases at V and 2 bases at J, leaving 9 bases unmatched. Germline CDR1 reads SGHRS; CDR2 reads YFSETQ. This CDR3 has 16 residues. The CDR3 sequence is CASSGPTGDDTDTQYF. CDR3 nucleotide sequence: TGCGCCAGCAGCGGGCCGACAGGGGACGACACAGATACGCAGTATTTT.

J is TRBJ1-2 and V is TRBV6-1; D call uncertain. CDR3 size: 15 residues. The V end was cut by 1 base, the J end by 2 bases, with 11 bases between. Germline loops: CDR1 MNHNS, CDR2 SASEGT. CDR3: CASSEEYSPNYGYTF. The CDR3 DNA sequence: TGTGCCAGCAGTGAAGAGTACAGCCCAAACTATGGCTACACCTTC.

This chain joins TRBV4-3 and TRBJ2-3, with 10 nucleotides matching TRBD1. Germline-derived CDR1 and CDR2 are LGHNA and YSLEER. The CDR3 is made up of 19 amino acids. Unmatched junction bases numbered 14, after V lost 4 bases and J lost 1 base. The CDR3 sequence: CASSPGRTGGSLGTDTQYF. For the CDR3, the DNA is TGCGCCAGCAGCCCCGGAAGGACAGGGGGTTCCTTAGGCACAGATACGCAGTATTTT.

This clonotype was observed a handful of times. V gene TRBV15 combines with J gene TRBJ2-1; 8 bases are shared with TRBD1. The germline gives CDR1 LNHNV, CDR2 YYDKDF (reference sequence). The V gene end was trimmed by 5 bases and the J gene end by 2 bases; junction bases not matched to a gene: 8. This CDR3 is 16 amino acids long. This CDR3 reads CATSDLPGQAYNEQFF. The DNA of the CDR3 is TGTGCCACCAGCGATTTGCCGGGACAGGCCTACAATGAGCAGTTCTTC. The whole variable domain, remainder taken from reference TRBV15 and TRBJ2-1, is DAMVIQNPRYQVTQFGKPVTLSCSQTLNHNVMYWYQQKSSQAPKLLFHYYDKDFNNEADTPDNFQSRRPNTSFCFLDIRSPGLGDTAMYLCATSDLPGQAYNEQFFGPGTRLTVL.